These T cell receptor beta chains were read from a single sample in a study of OX40 agonist ivuxolimab in advanced cancers. The method was immunoSEQ multiplex PCR; TCRdb's version includes in-frame clones alone and lacks a portion of them. The sample contains tens of thousands of clones, 80% to 90% of which appear only once. Here the sequenced sample was CD4+ or CD8+ T cells sorted from blood, taken in a trial of the OX40 agonist ivuxolimab. The receptors were gathered from an adult with an advanced solid tumor such as melanoma, head and neck, liver or kidney cancer. Each CDR3 is given with its conserved first and last residue. Fields, in order: J gene, D gene, CDR3 length, V gene, clone size, CDR3 DNA, CDR3 protein. The D gene is left open where the match is weak. Clone size appears in some rows only: once, few, many, or a class for an expanded clone.

TRBJ2-4,TRBD2,16,TRBV9,.,TGTGCCAGCAGCGTAGGGACTAGTAGGGCCAAAAACATTCAGTACTTC,CASSVGTSRAKNIQYF
TRBJ2-7,TRBD2,14,TRBV5-7,once,TGTGCCAGCAGCCCTGGACTAGCGGGAGCCCAACGAAACTTC,CASSPGLAGAQRNF
TRBJ2-7,TRBD1,14,TRBV27,.,TGTGCCAGCAGTTTTGCAGGGACAGGGTTTGAGCAGTACTTC,CASSFAGTGFEQYF
TRBJ1-2,.,17,TRBV7-9,.,TGTGCCAGCAGCTTCATAGGAGACAGAGTAAGGGGCTATGGCTACACCTTC,CASSFIGDRVRGYGYTF
TRBJ2-3,.,16,TRBV5-1,few,TGCGCCAGCAGCCCCGGGTGGGTTATGTCCACAGATACGCAGTATTTT,CASSPGWVMSTDTQYF
TRBJ1-1,.,16,TRBV7-9,.,TGTGCCAGCAGCTTAGGCGGCCCTTGGGTACGCACTGAAGCTTTCTTT,CASSLGGPWVRTEAFF
TRBJ2-5,.,13,TRBV19,.,TGTGCCAGTAGTATATTAGCGTGGGAGACCCAGTACTTC,CASSILAWETQYF
TRBJ2-7,TRBD2,15,TRBV14,.,TGTGCCAGCAGCCAGCGACTAGCGGGGTCCTACGAGCAGTACTTC,CASSQRLAGSYEQYF
TRBJ1-5,.,14,TRBV5-1,.,TGCGCCAGCAGCCACGGAGGGGGCAATCAGCCCCAGCATTTT,CASSHGGGNQPQHF
TRBJ2-3,.,13,TRBV7-2,.,TGTGCCAGCAGCTTAGTAACCACAGATACGCAGTATTTT,CASSLVTTDTQYF
TRBJ2-2,.,12,TRBV11-2,.,TGTGCCAGCACCCATGCGGCCGGGGAGCTGTTTTTT,CASTHAAGELFF
TRBJ2-7,TRBD1,14,TRBV28,.,TGTGCCAGCTCCCGACAGGGGACCACCTACGAGCAGTACTTC,CASSRQGTTYEQYF
TRBJ1-1,.,11,TRBV2,.,TGTGCCAGCAACGAAAACACTGAAGCTTTCTTT,CASNENTEAFF
TRBJ1-1,.,14,TRBV6-4,few,TGTGCCAGCAGTGGCCAGCGTAGACAGACTGAAGCTTTCTTT,CASSGQRRQTEAFF
TRBJ2-1,TRBD1,16,TRBV28,.,TGTGCCAGCAGTTTATTCGCAGGGGGCGCGAACAATGAGCAGTTCTTC,CASSLFAGGANNEQFF
TRBJ2-7,TRBD1,15,TRBV7-9,.,TGTGCCAGCAGCTTAGAGGACAGGGCCACATACGAGCAGTACTTC,CASSLEDRATYEQYF
TRBJ2-7,TRBD1,17,TRBV7-9,.,TGTGCCAGCAGCGGACCCGGGACAGGGGATAAGTTCTACGAGCAGTACTTC,CASSGPGTGDKFYEQYF
TRBJ2-1,.,12,TRBV9,.,TGTGCCAGCAGCGTAGAGAACAATGAGCAGTTCTTC,CASSVENNEQFF
TRBJ1-4,.,15,TRBV28,.,TGTGCCAGCAGCCCGGTGGGTAGCAATGATGAAAAACTGTTTTTT,CASSPVGSNDEKLFF
TRBJ2-2,.,14,TRBV7-9,.,TGTGCCAGCAGCTCGACATTGAACACCGGGGAGCTGTTTTTT,CASSSTLNTGELFF
TRBJ1-4,.,13,TRBV29-1,.,TGCAGCGTTGTGGCCAGGGACAATGAAAAACTGTTTTTT,CSVVARDNEKLFF
TRBJ1-1,.,15,TRBV7-5,.,TGTGTCAGAAGCTTAGCGAGTGGTAGGGACACTGAAGCTTTCTTT,CVRSLASGRDTEAFF
TRBJ2-1,.,16,TRBV9,.,TGTGCCAGCAGCGTAGGGGGTACCCTCTCCTACAATGAGCAGTTCTTC,CASSVGGTLSYNEQFF
TRBJ1-3,.,14,TRBV7-9,once,TGTGCCAGCAGCTCCTACAGCTCTGGAAACACCATATATTTT,CASSSYSSGNTIYF
TRBJ1-1,TRBD1,13,TRBV6-1,once,TGTGCCAGCAGTAGGGACAGAGTCACTGAAGCTTTCTTT,CASSRDRVTEAFF
TRBJ1-1,.,13,TRBV19,.,TGTGCCAGTAGTCCCCCAGGGCCCACTGAAGCTTTCTTT,CASSPPGPTEAFF
TRBJ1-1,.,15,TRBV9,.,TGTGCCAGCAGCGTACTTGGGACGTCAGGCACTGAAGCTTTCTTT,CASSVLGTSGTEAFF